The 17 T cell receptor beta chains given below trace back to one sample, sequenced in a study of blood T cell repertoires in COVID-19. Clones were read by immunoSEQ multiplex PCR, and TCRdb kept only the in-frame ones, dropping some. The sample has under 250,000 clones, roughly 85% seen once. The sequenced material came from PBMCs or T cells enriched from blood (not recorded which). The receptors originated from a woman aged 50 to 60 with acute COVID-19.

The J gene is TRBJ1-2, the V gene TRBV29-1; possibly TRBD1 for D (6 bases). Germline-derived CDR1 and CDR2 are SQVTM and ANQGSEA. The CDR3 covers 14 residues. CDR3 region: CSTLDTGRAGGGTF. The CDR3 DNA reads as TGCAGTACTCTAGACACAGGGAGGGCAGGCGGCGGGACCTTC.

The chain joins TRBV7-2 to TRBJ1-1; D not resolved. The CDR3 is made up of 12 amino acids. The germline gives CDR1 SGHTA, CDR2 FQGNSA. Between the trimmed V and J ends, which lost 6 bases and 7 bases, there was a span of 12 bases. The CDR3 is CASSRESGEAFF. The CDR3 DNA reads TGTGCCAGCAGTCGAGAGAGCGGTGAAGCTTTCTTT. Full variable domain (outside the CDR3, taken from reference TRBV7-2 and TRBJ1-1): GAGVSQSPSNKVTEKGKDVELRCDPISGHTALYWYRQSLGQGLEFLIYFQGNSAPDKSGLPSDRFSAERTGGSVSTLTIQRTQQEDSAVYLCASSRESGEAFFGQGTRLTVV.

The chain recombines TRBV5-6 with TRBJ1-5; possibly TRBD1 for D (6 bases). The V end lost 1 base, the J end lost 2 bases, and 13 bases lay between the germline ends. Per germline, CDR1 SGHDT and CDR2 YYEEEE. The CDR3 totals 16 residues. CDR3: CASSLSAGAGNQPQHF. The CDR3 DNA reads TGTGCCAGCAGCTTGTCGGCGGGGGCCGGCAATCAGCCCCAGCATTTT.

The chain links TRBV9 to TRBJ1-6; possible D gene TRBD1, 6 bases. Trimming removed 3 bases at V and 6 bases at J, with 13 bases between. This CDR3 spans 15 amino acids. Germline values: CDR1 SGDLS, CDR2 YYNGEE. The CDR3 region is CASSEGTSGNSPLHF. CDR3 sequence (DNA): TGTGCCAGCAGCGAGGGGACATCGGGTAATTCACCCCTCCACTTT.

The V gene is TRBV5-1, the J gene TRBJ2-2; 9 bases align to TRBD1. This CDR3 comprises 16 residues. Germline V CDR1 and CDR2: SGHRS, YFSETQ. Trimming removed 1 base from V and 1 base from J; junction bases left unmatched: 2. The DNA for the CDR3 is TGCGCCAGCAGCTTGCCGGGACAGGGGAACACCGGGGAGCTGTTTTTT. Amino acid sequence: CASSLPGQGNTGELFF.

The chain has TRBV7-3 and TRBJ1-2; TRBD1 matches 7 bases. This CDR3 contains 14 residues. J gave up 3 bases and V 5 bases, and 6 bases lay outside the gene matches. The germline CDR1 and CDR2 sequences are SGHTA and FQGTGA. The CDR3 protein is CASSQGGGYYGYTF. In nucleotides, the CDR3 is TGTGCCAGCAGCCAAGGGGGCGGCTACTATGGCTACACCTTC.

This sequence joins TRBV5-1 and TRBJ1-6, with 10 bases that match TRBD1. Looked up from germline, CDR1 is SGHRS and CDR2 is YFSETQ. The CDR3 is made up of 18 amino acids. V trimming: 4 bases; J trimming: 0 bases; junction bases outside the gene matches: 7. CDR3 nucleotide sequence: TGCGCCAGCAGCGCAACCAGACAGGGGGCCTCCTATAATTCACCCCTCCACTTT. As protein: CASSATRQGASYNSPLHF.

CDR3 loop: CASSLRTGEGYTF. The CDR3 DNA is TGTGCCAGCAGCCTTCGTACAGGGGAGGGCTACACCTTC. The chain has TRBV7-9 and TRBJ1-2; 7 nucleotides match TRBD1. The junction had 8 bases not matched to a gene; V was cut back by 5 bases and J by 8 bases. Germline CDR1 SEHNR, CDR2 FQNEAQ (reference sequence). The CDR3 length is 13 residues.

This clone came up a few times. DNA for the CDR3: TGCGCCAGCAGTCAATCAGTCACGGGGGCTGAAGCTTTCTTT. This codes for CASSQSVTGAEAFF. The chain carries TRBV23-1 and TRBJ1-1; perhaps TRBD1 as D (5 bases). TRBV23-1 is recorded as an ORF, its role being uncertain. Trimming cost V 0 bases and J 6 bases, with 11 bases left between them. This CDR3 spans 14 amino acids.

The chain uses TRBV5-4 and TRBJ1-6; D remains ambiguous. The germline CDR1 and CDR2 sequences are SGHNT and YYREEE (reference sequence). Between the trimmed V and J ends, which lost 2 bases and 5 bases, there was a span of 8 bases. CDR3 length: 14 residues. The CDR3 region is CASSLITDNSPLHF. The DNA for the CDR3 is TGTGCCAGCAGCTTAATAACGGATAATTCACCCCTCCACTTT.

V usage is TRBV6-5 and J usage is TRBJ2-3; TRBD1 matches at 8 bases. V dropped 6 bases and J dropped 1; count of bases not matched to a gene: 6. The germline gives CDR1 MNHEY, CDR2 SVGAGI. This CDR3 comprises 15 residues. The CDR3 bases are TGTGCCAGCAGACAGCAGGGGGCACGCACAGATACGCAGTATTTT. This sequence encodes CASRQQGARTDTQYF.

V and J are TRBV7-2 and TRBJ2-3, with 10 bases identical to TRBD2. Germline V gene data show CDR1 as SGHTA and CDR2 as FQGNSA. J lost 2 bases, V lost 0 bases, and 5 bases had no gene match. The CDR3 is 17 residues long. CDR3 nucleotide sequence: TGTGCCAGCAGCTTAGCAGGACTAGCGGCTTCCACAGATACGCAGTATTTT. Protein sequence: CASSLAGLAASTDTQYF.

This chain joins TRBV4-1 and TRBJ1-3; D perhaps matches TRBD1 (5 bases). The CDR3 is made up of 15 amino acids. Trimming cost V 3 bases and J 0 bases, with 9 bases left between them. The germline V gene has CDR1 MGHRA and CDR2 YSYEKL. CDR3 sequence (DNA): TGCGCCAGCAGCCACCCGACAGACTCTGGAAACACCATATATTTT. Translating it yields CASSHPTDSGNTIYF.

The chain links TRBV24-1 to TRBJ1-5; a weak D match, TRBD1 (5 bases). CDR3 length: 15 residues. V was shortened by 4 bases and J by 2 bases, with 11 bases between the two germline ends. Germline lookup yields CDR1 KGHDR and CDR2 SFDVKD. CDR3 nucleotides: TGTGCCACCAGTGAAGGAGGGGTAGGCAATCAGCCCCAGCATTTT. Its protein product is CATSEGGVGNQPQHF.

This sequence joins TRBV5-8 and TRBJ1-2; D may be TRBD1 (6 bases). V lost 4 bases and J lost 2, with 12 bases in between. The CDR3 has 14 amino acids. Germline-derived CDR1 and CDR2 are SGHTS and YDEGEE. CDR3 DNA sequence: TGTGCCAGCAGCAAGAGGGGGTTCAACTATGGCTACACCTTC. This codes for CASSKRGFNYGYTF.

This chain uses TRBV3-1 (or the pseudogene TRBV3-2) with TRBJ1-5; 10 nucleotides agree with TRBD1. V gave up 0 bases and J gave up 0 bases; unmatched junction bases: 5. This CDR3 contains 18 residues. The germline gives CDR1 LGHDT, CDR2 YNNKEL (reference sequence). CDR3 sequence reads: CASSQDWDRGDSNQPQHF. Written as DNA, the CDR3 is TGTGCCAGCAGCCAAGATTGGGACAGGGGCGATAGCAATCAGCCCCAGCATTTT.

V gene TRBV2 combines with J gene TRBJ1-2; the D is unclear. This CDR3 contains 14 residues. Germline V gives CDR1 SNHLY, CDR2 FYNNEI. Trimming stripped 7 bases from V and 1 base from J, with 13 bases between. In DNA, the CDR3 is TGTGCCAGCAACCCCAGGTCCAATAACTATGGCTACACCTTC. It translates to CASNPRSNNYGYTF.